Each of the 25 T cell receptor beta chains below was sequenced from the same sample in a study of cytomegalovirus exposure and HLA in healthy donors. It was with 60 Vbeta and 13 Jbeta primers that the PCR ran. The protocol was immunoSEQ multiplex PCR, while the TCRdb copy is restricted to in-frame clones and leaves out a portion. Among some 110,000 clones, 60% to 80% were seen once, and the ten largest hold roughly 5.9%. Sequenced sample: PBMCs. These receptors all stem from a man aged 55-75 years in good health and CMV-seropositive.

The J gene is TRBJ1-3, the V gene TRBV5-8; D uncertain. Per the germline V gene, CDR1 is SGHTS and CDR2 is YDEGEE. Trimming took 1 base from V and 1 from J, leaving 12 bases between them. The CDR3 covers 16 residues. The CDR3 here is CASSLFGSQSGNTIYF. DNA for the CDR3: TGTGCCAGCAGCTTGTTTGGCAGTCAGTCTGGAAACACCATATATTTT.

The chain carries TRBV5-1 and TRBJ1-6; TRBD1 matches 9 bases. The germline V gene encodes CDR1 SGHRS and CDR2 YFSETQ. CDR3 length: 14 amino acids. Germline trimming cut 4 bases from V and 7 bases from J; bases unmatched to any gene: 3. The CDR3 region has the DNA TGCGCCAGCAGCCCCGGACAGGGGAATTCACCCCTCCACTTT. This translates into CASSPGQGNSPLHF.

This clone was seen once. The chain carries TRBV6-5 and TRBJ2-2, with D perhaps matching TRBD2 (6 bases). The CDR3 is 15 amino acids. Germline values: CDR1 MNHEY, CDR2 SVGAGI. The V gene lost 2 bases and the J gene lost 4 bases, with 11 bases spanning the gap. The CDR3 region is CASSYGGSGTGELFF. The DNA of the CDR3 is TGTGCCAGCAGTTACGGGGGGTCGGGCACCGGGGAGCTGTTTTTT.

This chain connects TRBV15 to TRBJ2-5, with D possibly being TRBD1 (6 bases). V was cut by 5 bases and J by 4 bases, with 23 bases left in between. The CDR3 consists of 17 residues. Germline V gene sequence: CDR1 LNHNV, CDR2 YYDKDF (reference sequence). The DNA of the CDR3 is TGTGCCACCAGCGGACTCCCCCCGGTTGGGACACCAGAGACCCAGTACTTC. Translating gives CATSGLPPVGTPETQYF.

The gene calls are TRBV5-4 and TRBJ1-6; 7 bases agree with TRBD1. Germline V CDR1 and CDR2: SGHNT, YYREEE (reference sequence). Trimming took 4 bases from V and 5 from J; bases not matched to a gene: 9. This CDR3 is 16 amino acids long. DNA for the CDR3: TGTGCCAGCAGCCCTACAGGGGTCGGACATAATTCACCCCTCCACTTT. Translated, it gives CASSPTGVGHNSPLHF.

This clone was counted a few times. CDR3 nucleotide sequence: TGCGCCAGCAGCTTGGAATCTGTTAACTATGGCTACACCTTC. This encodes CASSLESVNYGYTF. V is TRBV5-1 and J is TRBJ1-2; D is undetermined. V lost 0 bases and J lost 1, with 7 bases in between. Per the germline V gene, CDR1 is SGHRS and CDR2 is YFSETQ. The CDR3 has 14 amino acids.

The rearrangement links TRBV9 to TRBJ2-1; D is uncertain. V was pared by 2 bases and J by 10 bases, with 10 bases between. The length of the CDR3 is 12 residues. Looked up from germline, CDR1 is SGDLS and CDR2 is YYNGEE. CDR3 residues: CASSVERGEQFF. The CDR3 DNA reads as TGTGCCAGCAGCGTTGAAAGAGGAGAGCAGTTCTTC.

This chain connects TRBV15 to TRBJ2-6, with a weak D call TRBD1 (5 bases). Germline values: CDR1 LNHNV, CDR2 YYDKDF (reference sequence). The CDR3 sequence is 16 residues long. V lost 5 bases, J lost 2 bases, and 13 bases lay in between. This CDR3 is CATSGRQFTGANVLTF. CDR3 nucleotides: TGTGCCACCAGCGGCCGACAGTTTACTGGGGCCAACGTCCTGACTTTC.

This clone was recorded once. The chain employs TRBV4-2 and TRBJ2-5; 11 bases line up with TRBD2. The ends lost 1 base at V and 2 bases at J; junction bases unmatched: 9. This CDR3 region has 18 residues. Germline V gives CDR1 LGHNA, CDR2 YNFKEQ. CDR3 DNA sequence: TGTGCCAGCAGCCAAGCTTCGGGTAGCGGGGGGGGTCAAGAGACCCAGTACTTC. It specifies CASSQASGSGGGQETQYF.

This clone was observed a few times. The rearrangement links TRBV7-9 to TRBJ1-2, with 10 bases lining up with TRBD1. CDR1 and CDR2 from the germline V gene are SEHNR and FQNEAQ (reference sequence). Trimming at V came to 6 bases and at J to 0 bases, leaving 7 bases not matched to a gene. There are 16 residues in the CDR3. CDR3 DNA sequence: TGTGCCAGCAGACAAGACAGGGGGCCCGCTAACTATGGCTACACCTTC. Translated: CASRQDRGPANYGYTF.

The gene calls are TRBV6-5 and TRBJ2-7, with TRBD1 as a possible D gene (5 bases). This CDR3 is 14 amino acids long. Germline CDR1 MNHEY, CDR2 SVGAGI. Trimming left V 5 bases short and J 2 bases short, with 13 bases between. The CDR3 reads CASSLVRAAYEQYF. The CDR3, as DNA: TGTGCCAGCAGTCTGGTCAGGGCGGCCTACGAGCAGTACTTC.

The chain combines TRBV7-2 with TRBJ2-1; 8 nucleotides match TRBD1. This CDR3 spans 16 amino acids. V lost 0 bases and J lost 0; bases outside the gene matches: 1. Germline CDR1 SGHTA, CDR2 FQGNSA. This CDR3 is CASSLADRGSYNEQFF. CDR3 bases: TGTGCCAGCAGCTTAGCCGACAGGGGCTCCTACAATGAGCAGTTCTTC.

The V and J genes are TRBV9 and TRBJ2-3; TRBD2 matches 12 bases. Germline CDR1 reads SGDLS; CDR2 reads YYNGEE. V dropped 3 bases and J dropped 5; count of bases not matched to a gene: 16. This CDR3 spans 19 amino acids. The CDR3 is CASSAGTSGSRFVLDTQYF. The DNA for the CDR3 is TGTGCCAGCAGCGCCGGGACTAGCGGGTCACGCTTCGTCTTAGATACGCAGTATTTT.

The chain uses TRBV11-3 and TRBJ1-2, with a tentative D call TRBD1 (5 bases). The V gene's germline CDR1 is SGHNT and CDR2 YENEEA. The CDR3 contains 14 residues. Trimming took off 0 bases at V and 4 bases at J, with 9 bases between the two ends. The DNA for the CDR3 is TGTGCCAGCAGCTTAGACGGGGGAGGCTATGGCTACACCTTC. It translates to CASSLDGGGYGYTF.

The rearrangement links TRBV5-1 to TRBJ2-7; TRBD2 matches at 9 bases. In germline, CDR1 is SGHRS, CDR2 YFSETQ. V was clipped by 4 bases and J by 1 base; unmatched bases: 6. The CDR3 is made up of 15 amino acids. The CDR3 sequence: CASSLAGGVSYEQYF. The CDR3 DNA is TGCGCCAGCAGCCTGGCGGGGGGGGTATCCTACGAGCAGTACTTC.

CDR3 DNA: TGTGCCAGCAGCTCATGGACAGGAGGCTACACCTTC. Translating gives CASSSWTGGYTF. The J gene is TRBJ1-2, the V gene TRBV13; TRBD1 matches at 7 bases. The CDR3 length is 12 residues. The germline CDR1 and CDR2 sequences are PRHDT and FYEKMQ (reference sequence). V trimming: 4 bases; J trimming: 8 bases; junction bases outside the gene matches: 4.

The V and J genes are TRBV27 and TRBJ2-2, with TRBD2 identical over 7 bases. The length of the CDR3 is 16 residues. J was trimmed by 2 bases and V by 5 bases; bases with no gene match: 8. The germline V gene encodes CDR1 MNHEY and CDR2 SMNVEV (reference sequence). Here the CDR3 DNA reads TGTGCCAGCAGTCCCTTGGGGACTATAAACACCGGGGAGCTGTTTTTT. Its protein product is CASSPLGTINTGELFF.

J is TRBJ1-4 and V is TRBV7-3; 7 bases map to TRBD1. CDR3 size: 13 residues. CDR1 and CDR2 from the germline V gene are SGHTA and FQGTGA. V lost 5 bases and J lost 5; bases outside the gene matches: 2. The CDR3 DNA reads TGTGCCAGCAGCGCGGGACAGAATGAAAAACTGTTTTTT. Protein sequence: CASSAGQNEKLFF.

The chain joins TRBV25-1 to TRBJ1-6; D is possibly TRBD1 (5 bases). V was trimmed by 1 base and J by 8 bases, leaving 12 bases between them. The CDR3 totals 15 residues. Germline CDR1 and CDR2: MGHDK and SYGVNS. In DNA, the CDR3 is TGTGCCAGCAGTGAATCTGGGTTCAGGGATTCACCCCTCCACTTT. Translation: CASSESGFRDSPLHF.

The V call is TRBV6-4, the J call TRBJ2-2; D unclear. The ends were cut back, 8 bases at V and 0 bases at J, with 10 bases in the middle. CDR1 and CDR2 from the germline V gene are MRHNA and SNTAGT. There are 14 residues in the CDR3. CDR3 loop: CASRRQTNTGELFF. The CDR3 DNA is TGTGCCAGCCGACGACAAACGAACACCGGGGAGCTGTTTTTT.

The gene calls are TRBV11-3 and TRBJ2-3, with 11 nucleotides matching TRBD2. V lost 1 base and J lost 7; bases outside the gene matches: 4. The CDR3 sequence is 15 residues long. The germline gives CDR1 SGHNT, CDR2 YENEEA. The CDR3 sequence is CASSLGLAGLNTQYF. CDR3 nucleotide sequence: TGTGCCAGCAGCTTAGGACTAGCGGGGCTAAATACGCAGTATTTT.

This chain connects TRBV5-4 to TRBJ2-5; 7 nucleotides line up with TRBD2. The V gene end was trimmed by 2 bases and the J gene end by 0 bases; junction bases not matched to a gene: 4. This CDR3 contains 15 residues. CDR1 is SGHNT and CDR2 is YYREEE in the germline V gene (reference sequence). The CDR3 sequence: CASSLASGYQETQYF. The CDR3 DNA follows: TGTGCCAGCAGCTTAGCTAGCGGATACCAAGAGACCCAGTACTTC.

The chain combines TRBV5-4 with TRBJ2-2, with 10 bases lining up with TRBD2. The V segment lost 4 bases and the J segment 1 base; nucleotides outside the gene matches: 13. From germline, CDR1 is SGHNT and CDR2 YYREEE (reference sequence). The CDR3 consists of 19 residues. Written as DNA, the CDR3 is TGTGCCAGCAGCCAAGGTAGTGCTAGCGGGGGCCTGAACACCGGGGAGCTGTTTTTT. This translates into CASSQGSASGGLNTGELFF.

The chain employs TRBV6-4 and TRBJ1-6; 7 nucleotides align to TRBD1. The germline V gene has CDR1 MRHNA and CDR2 SNTAGT. The CDR3 has 17 residues. Trimming at V came to 5 bases and at J to 0 bases, leaving 7 bases not matched to a gene. The CDR3 DNA follows: TGTGCCAGCAGTCGGACAGGCCCGAGCTCCTATAATTCACCCCTCCACTTT. As protein: CASSRTGPSSYNSPLHF.

The V call is TRBV15, the J call TRBJ1-2; D is uncertain. The CDR3 extends over 14 amino acids. Germline-derived CDR1 and CDR2 are LNHNV and YYDKDF (reference sequence). V dropped 0 bases and J dropped 3 bases, with 8 bases sitting between them. The CDR3 region is CATSRDGGHYGYTF. The DNA of the CDR3 is TGTGCCACCAGCAGAGATGGAGGGCACTATGGCTACACCTTC.